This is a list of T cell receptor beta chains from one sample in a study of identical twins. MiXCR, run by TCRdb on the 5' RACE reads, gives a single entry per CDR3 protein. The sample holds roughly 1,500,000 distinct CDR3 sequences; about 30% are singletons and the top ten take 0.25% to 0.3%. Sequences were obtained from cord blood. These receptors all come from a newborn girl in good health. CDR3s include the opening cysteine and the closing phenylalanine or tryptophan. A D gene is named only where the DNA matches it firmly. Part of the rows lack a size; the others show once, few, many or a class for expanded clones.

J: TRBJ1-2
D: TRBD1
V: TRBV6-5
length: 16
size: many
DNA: TGTGCCAGCAGTTACCATACAGGGGGCGGGGACTATGGCTACACCTTC
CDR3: CASSYHTGGGDYGYTF

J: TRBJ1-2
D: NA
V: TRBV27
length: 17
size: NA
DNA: TGTGCCAGCAGTGCCCTCCGACGGCAGGGCGGTAACTATGGCTACACCTTC
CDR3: CASSALRRQGGNYGYTF

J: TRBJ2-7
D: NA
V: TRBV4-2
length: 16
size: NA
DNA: TGTGCCAGCAGCCAAGCTGGGCAGGGAAAGGCCCACGAGCAGTACTTC
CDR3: CASSQAGQGKAHEQYF

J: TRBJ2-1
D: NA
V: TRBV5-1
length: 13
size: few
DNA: TGCGCCAGCAGCTCCCTAGAGTCCAATGAGCAGTTCTTC
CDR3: CASSSLESNEQFF

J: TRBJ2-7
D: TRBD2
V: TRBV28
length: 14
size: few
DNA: TGTGCCACAATTCTAGCGGGAGGATCCTACGAGCAGTACTTC
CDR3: CATILAGGSYEQYF

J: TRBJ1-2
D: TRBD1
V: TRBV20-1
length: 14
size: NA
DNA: TGCAGTGCTAGACAGGGGGCCCATAACTATGGCTACACCTTC
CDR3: CSARQGAHNYGYTF

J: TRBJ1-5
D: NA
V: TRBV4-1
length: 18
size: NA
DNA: TGCGCCAGCAGCCAAGATCCTCCATATGGGGGCAACAATCAGCCCCAGCATTTT
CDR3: CASSQDPPYGGNNQPQHF

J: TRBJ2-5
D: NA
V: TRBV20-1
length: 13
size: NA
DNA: TGCAGTGCTAGAGCAGCATCCCAAGAGACCCAGTACTTC
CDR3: CSARAASQETQYF

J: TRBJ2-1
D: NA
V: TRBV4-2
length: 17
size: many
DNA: TGTGCCAGCAGCCAAGACCCCGGACTTATGTCCTACAATGAGCAGTTCTTC
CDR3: CASSQDPGLMSYNEQFF

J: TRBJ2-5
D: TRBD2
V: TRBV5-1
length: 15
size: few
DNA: TGCGCCAGCACCCTGACTAGCGGCTCCGGGGAGACCCAGTACTTC
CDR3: CASTLTSGSGETQYF

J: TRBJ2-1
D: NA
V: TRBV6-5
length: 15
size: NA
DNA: TGTGCCAGCAGTTACTTCGTAGGGGTCTACAATGAGCAGTTCTTC
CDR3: CASSYFVGVYNEQFF

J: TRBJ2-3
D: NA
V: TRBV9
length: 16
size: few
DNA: TGTGCCAGCAGCCCCCAAAGGCTAGCTAGCACAGATACGCAGTATTTT
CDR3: CASSPQRLASTDTQYF

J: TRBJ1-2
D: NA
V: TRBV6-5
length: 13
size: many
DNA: TGTGCCAGCAGTTACGGGGGTTTCTATGGCTACACCTTC
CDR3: CASSYGGFYGYTF

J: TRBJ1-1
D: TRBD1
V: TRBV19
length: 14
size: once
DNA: TGTGCCAGCCAAGGACAGGGAGGGATGGCTGAAGCTTTCTTT
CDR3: CASQGQGGMAEAFF

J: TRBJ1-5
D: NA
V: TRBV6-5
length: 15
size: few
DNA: TGTGCCAGCAGTTACTCGGTCACAGGCAATCAGCCCCAGCATTTT
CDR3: CASSYSVTGNQPQHF

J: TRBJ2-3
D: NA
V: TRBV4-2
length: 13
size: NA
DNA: TGTGCCAGCAGCCAAGATGTGCCAGATACGCAGTATTTT
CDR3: CASSQDVPDTQYF

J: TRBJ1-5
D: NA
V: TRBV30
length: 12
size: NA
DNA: TGTGCCTGGAGTACGCCGACAGCGCCCCAGCATTTT
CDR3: CAWSTPTAPQHF

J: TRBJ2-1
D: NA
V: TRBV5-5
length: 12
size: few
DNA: TGTGCCAGCAGCTGCCGAGTACTGGGGATGTTCTTC
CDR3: CASSCRVLGMFF

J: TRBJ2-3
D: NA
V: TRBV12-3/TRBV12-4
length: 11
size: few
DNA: TGTGCCAGCAGCCCCAAGAGTACGCAGTATTTT
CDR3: CASSPKSTQYF

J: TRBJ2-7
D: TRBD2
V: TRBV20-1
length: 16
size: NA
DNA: TGCAGTGCTAACTCCAGTCCAGCGGGGAGAACCTACGAGCAGTACTTC
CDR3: CSANSSPAGRTYEQYF

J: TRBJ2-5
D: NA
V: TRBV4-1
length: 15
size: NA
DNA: TGCGCCAGCAGCCAAGGTGTCTTAATTGGCGGGACCCAGTACTTC
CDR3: CASSQGVLIGGTQYF

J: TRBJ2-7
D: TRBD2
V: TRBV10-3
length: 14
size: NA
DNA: TGTGCCATCAGAAGGGACTATTCCCCCTACGAGCAGTACTTC
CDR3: CAIRRDYSPYEQYF

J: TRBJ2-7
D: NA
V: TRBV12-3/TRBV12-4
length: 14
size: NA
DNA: TGTGCCAGCAGCGGACTGGAGAGCTCCTACGAGCAGTACTTC
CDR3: CASSGLESSYEQYF

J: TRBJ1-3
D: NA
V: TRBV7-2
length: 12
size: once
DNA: TGTGCCAGCTACAGTTCTGGAAACACCATATATTTT
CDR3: CASYSSGNTIYF

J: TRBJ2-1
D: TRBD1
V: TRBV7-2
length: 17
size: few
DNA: TGTGCCAGCAGCCAGACCAGACAGGGAATCGGGTACAATGAGCAGTTCTTC
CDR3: CASSQTRQGIGYNEQFF

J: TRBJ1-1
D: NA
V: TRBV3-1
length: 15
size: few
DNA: TGTGCCAGCAGCCAAGTTCCGGGGCGGTTCGCTGAAGCTTTCTTT
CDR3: CASSQVPGRFAEAFF

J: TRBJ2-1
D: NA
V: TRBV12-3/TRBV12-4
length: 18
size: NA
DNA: TGTGCCAGCAGTTTTCGCCCCCTTCGGGCATCGGGCTACAATGAGCAGTTCTTC
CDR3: CASSFRPLRASGYNEQFF

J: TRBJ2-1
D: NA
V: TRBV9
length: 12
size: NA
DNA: TGTGCCAGCAGCGTAGGATGGAGTGAGCAGTTCTTC
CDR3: CASSVGWSEQFF

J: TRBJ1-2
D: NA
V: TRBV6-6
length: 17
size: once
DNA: TGTGCCAGCAGTTACCCAGGGAAGGATTGGATCGATTATGGCTACACCTTC
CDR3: CASSYPGKDWIDYGYTF

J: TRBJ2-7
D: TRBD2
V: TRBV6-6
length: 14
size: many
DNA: TGTGCCAGCAGGCTTAGCGGGGGCCTCTACGAGCAGTACTTC
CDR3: CASRLSGGLYEQYF

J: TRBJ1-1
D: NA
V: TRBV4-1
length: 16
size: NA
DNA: TGCGCCAGCAGCCAAGTTACCGGTTTAGGAAACACTGAAGCTTTCTTT
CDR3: CASSQVTGLGNTEAFF

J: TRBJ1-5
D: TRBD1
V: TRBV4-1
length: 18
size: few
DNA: TGCGCCAGCAGCCAAGATCGTTGGGGACAGGGAAGCAATCAGCCCCAGCATTTT
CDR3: CASSQDRWGQGSNQPQHF

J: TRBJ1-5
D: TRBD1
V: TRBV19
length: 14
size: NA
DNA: TGTGCCAGTAGTGTTCGACAGGGAGATCAGCCCCAGCATTTT
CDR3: CASSVRQGDQPQHF

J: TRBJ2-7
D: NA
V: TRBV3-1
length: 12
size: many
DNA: TGTGCCAGCAGCCCCTCTACGACCGAGCAGTACTTC
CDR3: CASSPSTTEQYF

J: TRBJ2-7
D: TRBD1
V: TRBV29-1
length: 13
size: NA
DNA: TGCAGCGTTAGGACAGGGACGGCCTACGAGCAGTACTTC
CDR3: CSVRTGTAYEQYF

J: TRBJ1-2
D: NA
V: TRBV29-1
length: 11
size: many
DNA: TGCAGCGTTGAAGCTAGCTATGGCTACACCTTC
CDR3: CSVEASYGYTF

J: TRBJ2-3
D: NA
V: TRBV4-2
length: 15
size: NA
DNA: TGTGCCAGCAGCCAAGATCTTCTAGCCCGAGATACGCAGTATTTT
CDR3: CASSQDLLARDTQYF

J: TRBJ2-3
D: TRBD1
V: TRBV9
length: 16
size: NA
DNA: TGTGCCAGCAGCTCGGGACAGGCCCCAACCACAGATACGCAGTATTTT
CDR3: CASSSGQAPTTDTQYF

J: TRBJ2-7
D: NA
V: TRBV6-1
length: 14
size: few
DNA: TGTGCCAGCAGTGAAGCAGGCAGGTCCCACGAGCAGTACTTC
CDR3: CASSEAGRSHEQYF

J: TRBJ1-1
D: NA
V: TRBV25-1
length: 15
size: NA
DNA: TGTGCCAGCAGTAGTCCGACAGGTAGGAGCACTGAAGCTTTCTTT
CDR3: CASSSPTGRSTEAFF

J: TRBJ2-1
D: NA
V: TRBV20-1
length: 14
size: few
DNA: TGCAGTGCTAGAGGGTTGATATTAGAGAGTGAGCAGTTCTTC
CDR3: CSARGLILESEQFF

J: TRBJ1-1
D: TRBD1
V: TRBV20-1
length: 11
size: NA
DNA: TGCAGGGGACAGGGCGGCACTGAAGCTTTCTTT
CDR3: CRGQGGTEAFF

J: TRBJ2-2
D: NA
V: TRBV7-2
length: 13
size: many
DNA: TGTGCCAGCAGCTTATGGAACACCGGGGAGCTGTTTTTT
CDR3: CASSLWNTGELFF

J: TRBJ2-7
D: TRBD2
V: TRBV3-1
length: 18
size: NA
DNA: TGTGCCAGCAGCCAAGAACCCCACGGGGCGGGAGCGGGCGCCGAGCAGTACTTC
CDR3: CASSQEPHGAGAGAEQYF

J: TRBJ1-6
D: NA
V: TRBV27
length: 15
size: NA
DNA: TGTGCCAGCAGTTCACGACAGTTGTCTAATTCACCCCTCCACTTT
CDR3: CASSSRQLSNSPLHF

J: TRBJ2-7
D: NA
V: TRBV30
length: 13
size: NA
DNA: TGTGCCTTGTCCAGTGGTGCTGGCGGTGAGCAGTACTTC
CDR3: CALSSGAGGEQYF

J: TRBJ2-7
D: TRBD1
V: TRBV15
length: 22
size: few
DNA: TGTGCCACCAGCAGAGAACCCCGGACAGGGTATCACTTCTCGCGGGACATTTACGAGCAGTACTTC
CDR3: CATSREPRTGYHFSRDIYEQYF

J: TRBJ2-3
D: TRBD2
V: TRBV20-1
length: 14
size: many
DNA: TGCAGTGCTAGGGCGGGAGGGCGCACAGATACGCAGTATTTT
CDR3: CSARAGGRTDTQYF

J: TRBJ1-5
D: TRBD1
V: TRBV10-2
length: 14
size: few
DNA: TGCGCCAGCAGCAACCTCAGGGGGCCGCCGCCCCAGCATTTT
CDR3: CASSNLRGPPPQHF

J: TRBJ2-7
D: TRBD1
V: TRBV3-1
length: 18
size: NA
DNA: TGTGCCAGCAGCCAGTACCGACAGGGGCTATCGCCTGCCTACGAGCAGTACTTC
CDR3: CASSQYRQGLSPAYEQYF

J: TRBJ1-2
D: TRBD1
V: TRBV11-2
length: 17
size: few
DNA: TGTGCCAGCAGCTCACGCTTCCGGGACAGGGGCCTCTATGGCTACACCTTC
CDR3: CASSSRFRDRGLYGYTF

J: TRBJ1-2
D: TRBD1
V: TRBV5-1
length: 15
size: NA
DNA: TGCGCCAGCAGCGGAACAGGGGCCTCTTACTATGGCTACACCTTC
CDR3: CASSGTGASYYGYTF

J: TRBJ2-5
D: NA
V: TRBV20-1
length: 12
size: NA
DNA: TGCAGTGCTAGGAGGCTGTTTTACGATCAGTACTTC
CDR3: CSARRLFYDQYF

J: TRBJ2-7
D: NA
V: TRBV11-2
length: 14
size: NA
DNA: TGTGCCAGCAGCCGCCCCAGGGGCTCCTACAAGCAGTACTTC
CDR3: CASSRPRGSYKQYF

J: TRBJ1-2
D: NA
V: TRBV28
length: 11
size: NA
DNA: TGTGCAATCGTTGGACCGGATGACTACACCTTC
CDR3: CAIVGPDDYTF

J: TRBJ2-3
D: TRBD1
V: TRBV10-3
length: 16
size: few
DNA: TGTGCCAGCAACCCCTTATCCGGACAGGGGGGAGATACGCAGTATTTT
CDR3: CASNPLSGQGGDTQYF